The 32 T cell receptor beta chains presented below share a single source sample, sequenced in a study of shared clonotypes between healthy human individuals. Naive CD8 cells, CD45RO-negative and positively selected for CCR7, excluded terminally differentiated effector memory CD45RA+ cells. Method: immunoSEQ multiplex PCR; TCRdb's copy keeps in-frame clones and lacks some. Found here are roughly 1,800,000 clones, over 85% of them singletons; the top ten hold less than 1.5%. The sequenced material came from naive CD8+ T cells sorted from blood. These receptors originate from a man aged 18-30 years in good health.

This clone appeared a single time. The chain employs TRBV27 and TRBJ2-1; 13 bases agree with TRBD2. CDR3 length: 16 amino acids. Trimming at V came to 4 bases and at J to 6 bases, leaving 6 bases not matched to a gene. CDR1 MNHEY and CDR2 SMNVEV come from the germline V gene (reference sequence). In DNA, the CDR3 is TGTGCCAGCAGTTATGGACTAGCGGGAGATGCCAATGAGCAGTTCTTC. As protein: CASSYGLAGDANEQFF.

The chain combines TRBV6-5 with TRBJ2-7, with D possibly matching TRBD1 (6 bases). Germline V lookup: CDR1 MNHEY, CDR2 SVGAGI. Trimming left V 10 bases short and J 2 bases short, with 15 bases between. The CDR3 sequence is 13 residues long. CDR3 coding DNA: TGTGCCAACGGGACAACATCCCCCTACGAGCAGTACTTC. This codes for CANGTTSPYEQYF.

J is TRBJ2-2 and V is TRBV5-1; 9 bases map to TRBD1. Germline V gene sequence: CDR1 SGHRS, CDR2 YFSETQ. This CDR3 is 17 amino acids long. After removal of 0 bases from V and 5 bases from J, the junction contained 8 bases not matched to a gene. CDR3 DNA: TGCGCCAGCAGCTTGGCCGGGACAGGGAGTATAACCGGGGAGCTGTTTTTT. Its protein product is CASSLAGTGSITGELFF.

This chain uses TRBV29-1 with TRBJ1-2; a possible D gene is TRBD1 (5 bases). The CDR3 runs 12 residues. The germline V gene encodes CDR1 SQVTM and CDR2 ANQGSEA. Deletions cut 6 bases from V and 3 bases from J, with 11 bases between. The CDR3, as DNA: TGCAGCGTGCGAGGGGCTGACTATGGCTACACCTTC. This gives the protein CSVRGADYGYTF.

The chain carries TRBV10-1 and TRBJ1-1, with 7 bases aligning to TRBD1. CDR1 is WNHNN and CDR2 is SYGVQD in the germline V gene (reference sequence). V lost 3 bases, J lost 5 bases, and 3 bases stayed unmatched. The CDR3 contains 13 residues. The CDR3 bases are TGCGCCAGCAGTGACCCAGGGGGGACTGAAGCTTTCTTT. Translated: CASSDPGGTEAFF.

This chain connects TRBV4-1 to TRBJ1-1; a possible D gene is TRBD1 (5 bases). Germline lookup yields CDR1 MGHRA and CDR2 YSYEKL. The CDR3 has 15 amino acids. The V gene lost 1 base and the J gene lost 7 bases, with 16 bases spanning the gap. The CDR3 bases are TGCGCCAGCAGCCAAGTGGTGGCAGGGCAAAGTGAAGCTTTCTTT. As protein: CASSQVVAGQSEAFF.

In the case of this clone: This CDR3 is also generated by other DNA sequences in the sample. The chain has TRBV5-1 and TRBJ2-7; a possible D gene is TRBD1 (6 bases). Germline V gene lookup returns CDR1 SGHRS and CDR2 YFSETQ. Between the trimmed V and J ends, which lost 0 bases and 0 bases, there was a span of 10 bases. This CDR3 is 15 amino acids long. The CDR3 bases are TGCGCCAGCAGCTTGGCCCCAGGGGCCTCCTACGAGCAGTACTTC. Translated, it gives CASSLAPGASYEQYF.

The rearrangement links TRBV27 to TRBJ2-5; TRBD2 matches 8 bases. In germline, CDR1 is MNHEY, CDR2 SMNVEV (reference sequence). V was clipped by 5 bases and J by 1 base; unmatched bases: 3. The CDR3 covers 14 residues. DNA for the CDR3: TGTGCCAGCAGTACTGGGACTAGCCAAGAGACCCAGTACTTC. Its protein is CASSTGTSQETQYF.

The chain combines TRBV13 with TRBJ2-5, with 11 bases aligning to TRBD1. The CDR3 has 16 residues. J gave up 1 base and V 5 bases, and 6 bases lay outside the gene matches. CDR1 and CDR2 from the germline V gene are PRHDT and FYEKMQ (reference sequence). The DNA of the CDR3 is TGTGCCAGCAGCGCCGCCGGGACAGGGGGCCAAGAGACCCAGTACTTC. It codes for CASSAAGTGGQETQYF. Supplemented by reference TRBV13 and TRBJ2-5, the full variable domain reads AAGVIQSPRHLIKEKRETATLKCYPIPRHDTVYWYQQGPGQDPQFLISFYEKMQSDKGSIPDRFSAQQFSDYHSELNMSSLELGDSALYFCASSAAGTGGQETQYFGPGTRLLVL.

On this clone itself: Distinct nucleotide sequences in the sample also encode this CDR3. V usage is TRBV28 and J usage is TRBJ1-5; weak D call: TRBD1 (5 bases). The CDR3 spans 15 residues. Per germline, CDR1 MDHEN and CDR2 SYDVKM. Trimming shortened V by 4 bases and J by 2 bases, and 12 bases separated the two germline ends. CDR3: CASSSYRGGNQPQHF. CDR3 in DNA: TGTGCCAGCAGTTCGTACAGAGGGGGCAATCAGCCCCAGCATTTT.

This chain connects TRBV9 to TRBJ2-2; 16 bases match TRBD2. The CDR3 loop spans 19 amino acids. Germline-derived CDR1 and CDR2 are SGDLS and YYNGEE. After removal of 0 bases from V and 4 bases from J, the junction contained 6 bases not matched to a gene. CDR3 in amino acids: CASSVVGTSGGASTGELFF. CDR3 sequence (DNA): TGTGCCAGCAGCGTAGTCGGGACTAGCGGGGGGGCTAGCACCGGGGAGCTGTTTTTT. The variable domain in full, with the rest retrieved from reference TRBV9 and TRBJ2-2, is DSGVTQTPKHLITATGQRVTLRCSPRSGDLSVYWYQQSLDQGLQFLIQYYNGEERAKGNILERFSAQQFPDLHSELNLSSLELGDSALYFCASSVVGTSGGASTGELFFGEGSRLTVL.

The gene calls are TRBV11-2 and TRBJ1-5; D perhaps matches TRBD1 (5 bases). Per the germline V gene, CDR1 is SGHAT and CDR2 is FQNNGV. The CDR3 totals 16 residues. Trimming left V 5 bases short and J 2 bases short, with 16 bases between. In nucleotides, the CDR3 is TGTGCCAGCAGCCCCTTTATGGGGGGTGGCAATCAGCCCCAGCATTTT. The encoded protein is CASSPFMGGGNQPQHF.

This clone was recorded only once. The chain employs TRBV15 and TRBJ1-4; D unresolved. V lost 6 bases and J lost 8, with 13 bases in between. The CDR3 extends over 13 amino acids. Per germline, CDR1 LNHNV and CDR2 YYDKDF (reference sequence). The CDR3 spells CATREAPGEKLFF. CDR3 DNA: TGTGCCACCAGAGAGGCCCCGGGAGAAAAACTGTTTTTT. Combining the CDR3 with reference TRBV15 and TRBJ1-4 gives the whole variable domain DAMVIQNPRYQVTQFGKPVTLSCSQTLNHNVMYWYQQKSSQAPKLLFHYYDKDFNNEADTPDNFQSRRPNTSFCFLDIRSPGLGDTAMYLCATREAPGEKLFFGSGTQLSVL.

Regarding this clone: Other nucleotide sequences in the sample specify the same CDR3. This sequence joins TRBV2 and TRBJ2-7, with 8 positions matching TRBD1. Per germline, CDR1 SNHLY and CDR2 FYNNEI. The J segment lost 3 bases and the V segment lost 4 bases, leaving 5 bases of the junction unmatched. This CDR3 has 14 amino acids. CDR3 DNA: TGTGCCAGCAGTGCGGCAGGGGGCAGCTACGAGCAGTACTTC. Protein sequence: CASSAAGGSYEQYF.

The chain has TRBV6-5 and TRBJ2-1, with D possibly matching TRBD1 (7 bases). Germline V lookup: CDR1 MNHEY, CDR2 SVGAGI. The CDR3 runs 14 residues. With 7 bases removed from V and 9 bases from J, the gap between germline ends came to 19 bases. Here the CDR3 DNA reads TGTGCCAGCACAGAGGGGGCCGGGGGTATTGAGCAGTTCTTC. Amino acids: CASTEGAGGIEQFF.

The genes are TRBV9 and TRBJ1-5; no definite D call. Germline CDR1 is SGDLS and CDR2 is YYNGEE. With 7 bases removed from V and 4 bases from J, the gap between germline ends came to 6 bases. The length of the CDR3 is 11 residues. CDR3 nucleotides: TGTGCCAGCTGCTCAAATCAGCCCCAGCATTTT. It specifies CASCSNQPQHF.

This clone was detected only once. The chain is built from TRBV4-3 and TRBJ2-5; 12 bases match TRBD2. The V gene's germline CDR1 is LGHNA and CDR2 YSLEER. The ends lost 1 base at V and 1 base at J; junction bases unmatched: 10. The CDR3 contains 19 residues. This chain's CDR3 is CASSQARLAGVRAQETQYF. DNA for the CDR3: TGCGCCAGCAGCCAAGCGAGACTAGCGGGAGTAAGGGCCCAAGAGACCCAGTACTTC.

This clone was observed a single time. V usage is TRBV5-6 and J usage is TRBJ2-2; no reliable D call. The CDR3 spans 13 residues. The ends were cut back, 7 bases at V and 1 base at J, with 8 bases in the middle. Germline V gene sequence: CDR1 SGHDT, CDR2 YYEEEE. The CDR3 spells CASFLRNTGELFF. The CDR3 DNA sequence: TGTGCCAGCTTTCTGAGGAACACCGGGGAGCTGTTTTTT.

This sequence joins TRBV6-1 and TRBJ1-2; TRBD1 matches 8 bases. This CDR3 comprises 15 residues. Trimming removed 3 bases from V and 3 bases from J; junction bases left unmatched: 6. Germline V gene sequence: CDR1 MNHNS, CDR2 SASEGT. The CDR3 is CASSDPTGGYYGYTF. CDR3 bases: TGTGCCAGCAGTGATCCTACAGGGGGGTACTATGGCTACACCTTC.

This clone was observed at least ten times. This chain joins TRBV19 and TRBJ2-3; D is unresolved. Germline loops: CDR1 LNHDA, CDR2 SQIVND (reference sequence). This CDR3 has 14 amino acids. V shed 8 bases and J shed 2 bases, with 14 bases lying between them. This CDR3 reads CASQLGYHTDTQYF. For the CDR3, the DNA is TGTGCCAGTCAATTGGGGTACCACACAGATACGCAGTATTTT.

The chain carries TRBV9 and TRBJ2-3; D is perhaps TRBD2 (5 bases). This CDR3 contains 15 residues. Germline V CDR1 and CDR2: SGDLS, YYNGEE. Trimming removed 4 bases from V and 3 bases from J, with 15 bases in between. The CDR3 sequence is CASSSTKYGTDTQYF. The DNA for the CDR3 is TGTGCCAGCAGCTCGACTAAGTACGGGACAGATACGCAGTATTTT. The variable domain in full, completed from reference TRBV9 and TRBJ2-3, reads DSGVTQTPKHLITATGQRVTLRCSPRSGDLSVYWYQQSLDQGLQFLIQYYNGEERAKGNILERFSAQQFPDLHSELNLSSLELGDSALYFCASSSTKYGTDTQYFGPGTRLTVL.

This clone occurred once. The genes are TRBV5-1 and TRBJ2-1; D not certain. The CDR3 is 14 residues long. CDR1 SGHRS and CDR2 YFSETQ come from the germline V gene. V lost 0 bases and J lost 7, with 11 bases in between. CDR3 amino acids: CASSLELGWNEQFF. The CDR3 DNA sequence: TGCGCCAGCAGCTTGGAATTAGGGTGGAATGAGCAGTTCTTC.

The chain recombines TRBV2 with TRBJ2-7; possibly TRBD1 for D (5 bases). The CDR3 is 14 residues long. Per the germline V gene, CDR1 is SNHLY and CDR2 is FYNNEI. Trimming took 10 bases from V and 0 from J, leaving 16 bases between them. CDR3 protein: CANERKTASYEQYF. CDR3 DNA: TGTGCCAACGAAAGAAAGACAGCCTCCTACGAGCAGTACTTC. Full variable domain (missing parts from reference TRBV2 and TRBJ2-7): EPEVTQTPSHQVTQMGQEVILRCVPISNHLYFYWYRQILGQKVEFLVSFYNNEISEKSEIFDDQFSVERPDGSNFTLKIRSTKLEDSAMYFCANERKTASYEQYFGPGTRLTVT.

For the CDR3, the DNA is TGTGCCAGCAGCTACCTGACAGGGCAGAATGAGCAGTTCTTC. This codes for CASSYLTGQNEQFF. The chain employs TRBV7-2 and TRBJ2-1, with 7 bases matching TRBD1. V lost 4 bases to trimming and J lost 7 bases; unmatched junction nucleotides: 7. This CDR3 comprises 14 residues. The germline CDR1 and CDR2 sequences are SGHTA and FQGNSA. The whole variable domain, filled in from reference TRBV7-2 and TRBJ2-1, reads GAGVSQSPSNKVTEKGKDVELRCDPISGHTALYWYRQSLGQGLEFLIYFQGNSAPDKSGLPSDRFSAERTGGSVSTLTIQRTQQEDSAVYLCASSYLTGQNEQFFGPGTRLTVL.

CDR3 nucleotides: TGTGCCAGCAGCAATGGGGACTCTGGAAACACCATATATTTT. This gives the protein CASSNGDSGNTIYF. This chain links TRBV5-4 with TRBJ1-3; unclear D gene. Trimming cost V 4 bases and J 0 bases, with 8 bases left between them. The CDR3 is 14 residues long. Germline CDR1 reads SGHNT; CDR2 reads YYREEE (reference sequence).

The chain employs TRBV7-9 and TRBJ2-7; no reliable D call. Between the trimmed V and J ends, which lost 5 bases and 5 bases, there was a span of 13 bases. CDR1 and CDR2 from the germline V gene are SEHNR and FQNEAQ (reference sequence). The CDR3 sequence is 13 residues long. CDR3 nucleotide sequence: TGTGCCAGCAGCCGGACGGGCCGGGACGAGCAGTACTTC. Residues: CASSRTGRDEQYF.

The CDR3 here is CASSISVEGTNTEAFF. The CDR3, as DNA: TGTGCCAGCAGTATCTCCGTGGAGGGGACGAACACTGAAGCTTTCTTT. The chain joins TRBV27 to TRBJ1-1; D may be TRBD1 (5 bases). Germline V gene sequence: CDR1 MNHEY, CDR2 SMNVEV (reference sequence). This CDR3 has 16 residues. V shed 5 bases and J shed 1 base, with 17 bases lying between them.

This chain connects TRBV4-2 to TRBJ2-2, with D tentatively TRBD2 (5 bases). CDR1 is LGHNA, CDR2 YNFKEQ, per germline. V lost 0 bases and J 2 bases, leaving 7 bases between the germline ends. The CDR3 has 15 residues. CDR3 protein: CASSQDPGNTGELFF. CDR3 DNA sequence: TGTGCCAGCAGCCAAGATCCGGGAAACACCGGGGAGCTGTTTTTT.

Of note for this clone: This same CDR3 is encoded by further DNA sequences in the sample. The J gene is TRBJ2-5, the V gene TRBV2; TRBD2 aligns across 7 bases. CDR3 length equals 13 residues. The germline CDR1 and CDR2 sequences are SNHLY and FYNNEI. V shed 3 bases and J 5 bases; nucleotides not matched to a gene: 3. In nucleotides, the CDR3 is TGTGCCAGCAGTGATCAGGGAGGGGAGACCCAGTACTTC. Protein: CASSDQGGETQYF.

The rearrangement links TRBV27 to TRBJ1-5; TRBD1 matches at 9 bases. With V trimmed by 6 bases and J by 3 bases, 9 bases remained unmatched. Germline V CDR1 and CDR2: MNHEY, SMNVEV (reference sequence). This CDR3 is 16 amino acids long. For the CDR3, the DNA is TGTGCCAGCAGCCGGCCCGGGACAGGGACCAATCAGCCCCAGCATTTT. It is translated as CASSRPGTGTNQPQHF.

The V call is TRBV7-2, the J call TRBJ1-6, with D possibly being TRBD1 (6 bases). CDR1 SGHTA and CDR2 FQGNSA come from the germline V gene. The ends were cut back, 1 base at V and 14 bases at J, with 12 bases in the middle. The CDR3 is made up of 13 amino acids. The CDR3 here is CASSLVRGEALHF. CDR3 nucleotide sequence: TGTGCCAGCAGCTTAGTGAGGGGGGAAGCCCTCCACTTT.

In the case of this clone: Within the sample, other DNA sequences also encode this same CDR3. CDR3 amino acids: CASSEIGEATNEKLFF. The CDR3 nucleotides are TGTGCCAGCAGTGAAATAGGGGAGGCAACTAATGAAAAACTGTTTTTT. The V and J genes are TRBV6-1 and TRBJ1-4; D might be TRBD1 (5 bases). Germline loops: CDR1 MNHNS, CDR2 SASEGT. There are 16 residues in the CDR3. V lost 2 bases, J lost 0 bases, and 10 bases lay in between.